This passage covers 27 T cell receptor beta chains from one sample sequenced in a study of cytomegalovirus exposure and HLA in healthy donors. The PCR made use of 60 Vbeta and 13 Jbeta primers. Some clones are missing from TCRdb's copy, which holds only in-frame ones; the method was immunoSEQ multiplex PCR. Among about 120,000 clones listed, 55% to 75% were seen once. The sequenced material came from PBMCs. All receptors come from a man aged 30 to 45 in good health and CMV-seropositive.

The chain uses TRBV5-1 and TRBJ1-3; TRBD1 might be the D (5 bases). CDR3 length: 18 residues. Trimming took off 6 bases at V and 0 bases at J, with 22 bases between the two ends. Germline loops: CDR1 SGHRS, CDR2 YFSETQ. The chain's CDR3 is CASKREIQDSHSGNTIYF. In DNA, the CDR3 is TGCGCCAGCAAGCGGGAGATACAAGACAGCCACTCTGGAAACACCATATATTTT.

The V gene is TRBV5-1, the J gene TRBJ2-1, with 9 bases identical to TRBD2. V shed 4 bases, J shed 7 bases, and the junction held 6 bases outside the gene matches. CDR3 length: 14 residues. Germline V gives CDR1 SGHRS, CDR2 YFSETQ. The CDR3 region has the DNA TGCGCCAGCAGCGACCTCAGCGGGAGGAATGAGCAGTTCTTC. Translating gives CASSDLSGRNEQFF. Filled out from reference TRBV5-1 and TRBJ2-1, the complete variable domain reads KAGVTQTPRYLIKTRGQQVTLSCSPISGHRSVSWYQQTPGQGLQFLFEYFSETQRNKGNFPGRFSGRQFSNSRSEMNVSTLELGDSALYLCASSDLSGRNEQFFGPGTRLTVL.

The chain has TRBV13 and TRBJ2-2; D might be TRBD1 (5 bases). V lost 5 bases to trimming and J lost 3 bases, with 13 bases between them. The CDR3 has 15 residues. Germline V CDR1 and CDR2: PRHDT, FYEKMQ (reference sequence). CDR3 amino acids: CASSPRVADTGELFF. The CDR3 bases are TGTGCCAGCAGCCCCAGGGTGGCGGACACCGGGGAGCTGTTTTTT.

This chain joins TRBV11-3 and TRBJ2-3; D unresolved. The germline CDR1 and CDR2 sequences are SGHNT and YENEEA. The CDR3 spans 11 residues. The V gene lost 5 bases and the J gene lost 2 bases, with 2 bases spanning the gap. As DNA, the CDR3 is TGTGCCAGCAGCCTCACAGATACGCAGTATTTT. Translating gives CASSLTDTQYF.

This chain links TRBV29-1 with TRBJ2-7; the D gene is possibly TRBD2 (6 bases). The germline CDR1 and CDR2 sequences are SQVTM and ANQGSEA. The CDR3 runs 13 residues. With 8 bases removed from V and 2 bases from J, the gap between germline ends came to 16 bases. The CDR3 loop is CSPGGTPPYEQYV. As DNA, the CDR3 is TGCAGCCCTGGGGGGACTCCTCCCTACGAGCAGTACGTC.

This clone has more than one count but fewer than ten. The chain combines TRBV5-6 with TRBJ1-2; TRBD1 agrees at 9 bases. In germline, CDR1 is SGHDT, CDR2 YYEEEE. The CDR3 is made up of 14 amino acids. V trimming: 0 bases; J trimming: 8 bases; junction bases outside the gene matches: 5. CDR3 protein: CASSLEQGARGYTF. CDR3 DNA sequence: TGTGCCAGCAGCTTGGAACAGGGGGCGAGGGGCTACACCTTC.

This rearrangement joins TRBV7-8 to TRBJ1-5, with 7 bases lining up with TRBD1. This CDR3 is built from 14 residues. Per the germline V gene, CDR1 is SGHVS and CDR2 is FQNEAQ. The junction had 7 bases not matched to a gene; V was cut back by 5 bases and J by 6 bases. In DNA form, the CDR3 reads TGTGCCAGCAGCGAACAGTCAGGGGGTCAGCCCCAGCATTTT. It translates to CASSEQSGGQPQHF.

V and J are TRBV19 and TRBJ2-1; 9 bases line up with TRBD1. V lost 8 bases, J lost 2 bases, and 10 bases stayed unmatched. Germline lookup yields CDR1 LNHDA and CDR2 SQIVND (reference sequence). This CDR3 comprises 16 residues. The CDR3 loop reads CASEKDGTGPYNEQFF. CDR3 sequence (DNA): TGTGCCAGTGAGAAGGACGGGACAGGGCCCTACAATGAGCAGTTCTTC.

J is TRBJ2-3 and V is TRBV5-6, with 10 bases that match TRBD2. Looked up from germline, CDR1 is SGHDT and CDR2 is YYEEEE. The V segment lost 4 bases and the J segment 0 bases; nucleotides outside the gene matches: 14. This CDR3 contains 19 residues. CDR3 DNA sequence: TGTGCCAGCAGCCCCCGAGCGGGGGGGATACAAACTAGCACAGATACGCAGTATTTT. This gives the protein CASSPRAGGIQTSTDTQYF.

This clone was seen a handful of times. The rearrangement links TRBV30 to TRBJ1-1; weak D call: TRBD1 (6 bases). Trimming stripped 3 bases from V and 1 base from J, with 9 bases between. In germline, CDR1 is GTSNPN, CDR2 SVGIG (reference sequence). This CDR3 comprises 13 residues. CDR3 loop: CAWSPGQNTEAFF. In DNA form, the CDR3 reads TGTGCCTGGAGCCCGGGACAGAACACTGAAGCTTTCTTT. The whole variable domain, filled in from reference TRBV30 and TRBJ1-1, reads SQTIHQWPATLVQPVGSPLSLECTVEGTSNPNLYWYRQAAGRGLQLLFYSVGIGQISSEVPQNLSASRPQDRQFILSSKKLLLSDSGFYLCAWSPGQNTEAFFGQGTRLTVV.

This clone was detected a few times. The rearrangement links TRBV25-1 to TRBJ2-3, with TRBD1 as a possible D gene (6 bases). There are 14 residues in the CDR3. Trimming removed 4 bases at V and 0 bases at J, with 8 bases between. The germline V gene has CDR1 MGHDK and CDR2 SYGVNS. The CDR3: CASSGTASTDTQYF. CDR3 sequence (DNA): TGTGCCAGCAGTGGGACAGCAAGCACAGATACGCAGTATTTT.

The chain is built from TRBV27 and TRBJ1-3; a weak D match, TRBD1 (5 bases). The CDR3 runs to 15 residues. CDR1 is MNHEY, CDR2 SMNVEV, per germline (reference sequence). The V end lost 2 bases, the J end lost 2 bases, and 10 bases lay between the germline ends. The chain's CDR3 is CASSLAGDPGNTIYF. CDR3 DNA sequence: TGTGCCAGCAGTTTAGCGGGGGATCCTGGAAACACCATATATTTT.

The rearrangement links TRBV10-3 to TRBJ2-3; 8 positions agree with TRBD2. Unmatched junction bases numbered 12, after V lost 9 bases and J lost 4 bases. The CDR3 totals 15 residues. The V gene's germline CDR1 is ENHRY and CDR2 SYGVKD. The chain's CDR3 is CAIASGRIQADTQYF. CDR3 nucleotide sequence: TGTGCCATTGCGAGCGGGAGAATACAAGCAGATACGCAGTATTTT.

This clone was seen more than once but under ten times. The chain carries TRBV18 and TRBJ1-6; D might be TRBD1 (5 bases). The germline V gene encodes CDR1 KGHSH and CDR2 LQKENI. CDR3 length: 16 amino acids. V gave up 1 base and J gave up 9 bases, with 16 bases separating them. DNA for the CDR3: TGTGCCAGCTCACCACAGGGGCCCGGCTCAAGTTCACCCCTCCACTTT. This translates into CASSPQGPGSSSPLHF.

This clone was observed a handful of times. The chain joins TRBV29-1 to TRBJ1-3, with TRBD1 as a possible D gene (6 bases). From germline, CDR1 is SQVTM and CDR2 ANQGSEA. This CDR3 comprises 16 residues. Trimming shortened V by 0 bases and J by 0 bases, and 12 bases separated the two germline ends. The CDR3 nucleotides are TGCAGCGTTGAAGATCCTGGACAGAGCTCTGGAAACACCATATATTTT. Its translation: CSVEDPGQSSGNTIYF. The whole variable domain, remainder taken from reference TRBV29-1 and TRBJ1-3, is SAVISQKPSRDICQRGTSLTIQCQVDSQVTMMFWYRQQPGQSLTLIATANQGSEATYESGFVIDKFPISRPNLTFSTLTVSNMSPEDSSIYLCSVEDPGQSSGNTIYFGEGSWLTVV.

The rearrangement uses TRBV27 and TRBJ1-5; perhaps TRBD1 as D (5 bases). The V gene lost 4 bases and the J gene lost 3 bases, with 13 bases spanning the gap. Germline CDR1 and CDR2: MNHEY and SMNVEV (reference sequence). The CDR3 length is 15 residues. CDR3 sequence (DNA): TGTGCCAGCAGTTCCGTCGGGGGGGTCAATCAGCCCCAGCATTTT. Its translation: CASSSVGGVNQPQHF.

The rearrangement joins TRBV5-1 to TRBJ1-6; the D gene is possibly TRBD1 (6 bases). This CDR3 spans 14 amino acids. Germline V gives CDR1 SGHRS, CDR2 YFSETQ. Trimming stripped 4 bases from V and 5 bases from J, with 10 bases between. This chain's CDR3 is CASSGTGNNSPLHF. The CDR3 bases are TGCGCCAGCAGCGGTACAGGGAATAATTCACCCCTCCACTTT.

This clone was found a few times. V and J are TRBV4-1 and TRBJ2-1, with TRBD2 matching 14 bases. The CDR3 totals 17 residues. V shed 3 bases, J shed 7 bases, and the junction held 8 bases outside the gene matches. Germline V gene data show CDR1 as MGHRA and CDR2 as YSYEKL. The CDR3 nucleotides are TGCGCCAGCAGCCAGAGACTAGCGGGAGGGCCGGGGAATGAGCAGTTCTTC. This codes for CASSQRLAGGPGNEQFF.

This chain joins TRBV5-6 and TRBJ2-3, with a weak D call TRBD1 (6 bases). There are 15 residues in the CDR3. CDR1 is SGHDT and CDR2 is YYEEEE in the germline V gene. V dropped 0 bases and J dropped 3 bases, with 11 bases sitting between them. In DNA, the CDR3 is TGTGCCAGCAGCTTGGGTGGGGGCTGGACAGATACGCAGTATTTT. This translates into CASSLGGGWTDTQYF.

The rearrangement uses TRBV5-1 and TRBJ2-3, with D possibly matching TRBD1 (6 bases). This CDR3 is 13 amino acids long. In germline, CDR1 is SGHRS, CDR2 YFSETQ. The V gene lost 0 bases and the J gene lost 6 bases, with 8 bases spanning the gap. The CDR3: CASSLGQGDTQYF. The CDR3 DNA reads TGCGCCAGCAGCTTGGGGCAGGGGGATACGCAGTATTTT. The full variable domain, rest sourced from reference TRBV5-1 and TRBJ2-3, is KAGVTQTPRYLIKTRGQQVTLSCSPISGHRSVSWYQQTPGQGLQFLFEYFSETQRNKGNFPGRFSGRQFSNSRSEMNVSTLELGDSALYLCASSLGQGDTQYFGPGTRLTVL.

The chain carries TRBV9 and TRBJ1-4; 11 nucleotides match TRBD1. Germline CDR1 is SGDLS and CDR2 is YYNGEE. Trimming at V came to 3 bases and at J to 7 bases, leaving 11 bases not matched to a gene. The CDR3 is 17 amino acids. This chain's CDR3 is CASSAHSDRGPREKLFF. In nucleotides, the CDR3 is TGTGCCAGCAGCGCCCACTCGGACAGGGGGCCCCGTGAAAAACTGTTTTTT.

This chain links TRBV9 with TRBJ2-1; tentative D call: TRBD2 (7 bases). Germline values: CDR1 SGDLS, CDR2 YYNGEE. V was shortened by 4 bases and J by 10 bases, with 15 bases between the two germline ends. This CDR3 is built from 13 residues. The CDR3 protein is CASSSGGAGEQFF. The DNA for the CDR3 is TGTGCCAGCAGCTCTGGGGGGGCCGGGGAGCAGTTCTTC.

This CDR3 is CAWMASGYEQYV. Here the CDR3 DNA reads TGTGCCTGGATGGCTAGCGGGTACGAGCAGTACGTC. V gene TRBV30 combines with J gene TRBJ2-7; TRBD2 matches 8 bases. Germline V gene lookup returns CDR1 GTSNPN and CDR2 SVGIG (reference sequence). CDR3 length: 12 residues. Trimming cost V 4 bases and J 4 bases; bases outside gene matches: 3.

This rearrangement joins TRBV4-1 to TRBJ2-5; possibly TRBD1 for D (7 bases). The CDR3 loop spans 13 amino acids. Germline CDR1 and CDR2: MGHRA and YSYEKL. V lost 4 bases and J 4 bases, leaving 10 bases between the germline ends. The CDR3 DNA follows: TGCGCCAGCAGCCTGCAGGGGGGAGAGACCCAGTACTTC. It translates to CASSLQGGETQYF.

The CDR3 DNA is TGCGCCAGCAGCTACGGGACAGGGTCCTACGAGCAGTACTTC. Its translation is CASSYGTGSYEQYF. V usage is TRBV5-1 and J usage is TRBJ2-7, with 9 bases that match TRBD1. With 3 bases clipped from V and 1 base from J, the junction kept 2 bases outside the gene matches. From germline, CDR1 is SGHRS and CDR2 YFSETQ. CDR3 size: 14 residues.

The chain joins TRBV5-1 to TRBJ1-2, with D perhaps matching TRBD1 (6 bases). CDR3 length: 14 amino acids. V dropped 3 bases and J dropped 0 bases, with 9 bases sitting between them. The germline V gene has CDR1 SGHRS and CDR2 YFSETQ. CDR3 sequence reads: CASSWDISNYGYTF. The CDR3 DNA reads TGCGCCAGCAGCTGGGACATCTCTAACTATGGCTACACCTTC.

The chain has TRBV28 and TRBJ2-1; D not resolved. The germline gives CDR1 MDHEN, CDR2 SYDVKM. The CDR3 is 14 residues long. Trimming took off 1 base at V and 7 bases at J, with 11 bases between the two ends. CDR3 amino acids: CASSLYHQANEQFF. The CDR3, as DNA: TGTGCCAGCAGTTTATACCACCAGGCAAATGAGCAGTTCTTC. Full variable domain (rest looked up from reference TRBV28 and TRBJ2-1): DVKVTQSSRYLVKRTGEKVFLECVQDMDHENMFWYRQDPGLGLRLIYFSYDVKMKEKGDIPEGYSVSREKKERFSLILESASTNQTSMYLCASSLYHQANEQFFGPGTRLTVL.